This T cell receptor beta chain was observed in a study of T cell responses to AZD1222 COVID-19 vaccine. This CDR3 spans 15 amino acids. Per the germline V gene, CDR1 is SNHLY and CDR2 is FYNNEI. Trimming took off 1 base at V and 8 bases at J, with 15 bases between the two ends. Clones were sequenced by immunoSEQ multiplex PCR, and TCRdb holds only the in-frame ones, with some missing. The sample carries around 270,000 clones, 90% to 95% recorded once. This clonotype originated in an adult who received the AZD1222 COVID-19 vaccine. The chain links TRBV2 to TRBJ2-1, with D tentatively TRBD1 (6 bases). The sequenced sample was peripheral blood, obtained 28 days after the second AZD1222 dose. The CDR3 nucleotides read TGTGCCAGCAGTGAAGAGGTGACAGGTTTCGATGAGCAGTTCTTC. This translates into CASSEEVTGFDEQFF.